What follows is one T cell receptor beta chain and its context. Its antigen is not identified. Study findings and constraints: The larger cohort examined one V-J beta rearrangement, not whole repertoires. Tumor Treg TCRs overlapped most with tumor naive CD4+ cells. In terms of TCR gene usage, tumor memory CD4+ T cells clustered together with blood and lymph node memory CD4+ cells, as well as with lymph node naive CD4+ cells.

Semi-nested PCR with Nested Universal Primer A followed constant-region reverse priming of full-length variable regions. TCRdb called the 5' RACE reads again in MiXCR, with one record for every CDR3 protein. Among roughly 8,500 distinct CDR3 sequences listed, around 52% were seen once. Germline V lookup: CDR1 SEHNR, CDR2 FQNEAQ (reference sequence). V trimming: 5 bases; J trimming: 5 bases; junction bases outside the gene matches: 8. This CDR3 is 15 amino acids long. Treg sorting used a CD4+CD25+CD127-/low gate. The source of this sequence is a female donor with breast cancer. V usage is TRBV7-9 and J usage is TRBJ1-4, with TRBD1 matching 7 bases. Input material: Tregs sorted from a lymph node. The CDR3 is CASSPRTGLNEKLFF. CDR3 coding DNA: TGTGCCAGCAGCCCAAGGACAGGCCTAAATGAAAAACTGTTTTTT.